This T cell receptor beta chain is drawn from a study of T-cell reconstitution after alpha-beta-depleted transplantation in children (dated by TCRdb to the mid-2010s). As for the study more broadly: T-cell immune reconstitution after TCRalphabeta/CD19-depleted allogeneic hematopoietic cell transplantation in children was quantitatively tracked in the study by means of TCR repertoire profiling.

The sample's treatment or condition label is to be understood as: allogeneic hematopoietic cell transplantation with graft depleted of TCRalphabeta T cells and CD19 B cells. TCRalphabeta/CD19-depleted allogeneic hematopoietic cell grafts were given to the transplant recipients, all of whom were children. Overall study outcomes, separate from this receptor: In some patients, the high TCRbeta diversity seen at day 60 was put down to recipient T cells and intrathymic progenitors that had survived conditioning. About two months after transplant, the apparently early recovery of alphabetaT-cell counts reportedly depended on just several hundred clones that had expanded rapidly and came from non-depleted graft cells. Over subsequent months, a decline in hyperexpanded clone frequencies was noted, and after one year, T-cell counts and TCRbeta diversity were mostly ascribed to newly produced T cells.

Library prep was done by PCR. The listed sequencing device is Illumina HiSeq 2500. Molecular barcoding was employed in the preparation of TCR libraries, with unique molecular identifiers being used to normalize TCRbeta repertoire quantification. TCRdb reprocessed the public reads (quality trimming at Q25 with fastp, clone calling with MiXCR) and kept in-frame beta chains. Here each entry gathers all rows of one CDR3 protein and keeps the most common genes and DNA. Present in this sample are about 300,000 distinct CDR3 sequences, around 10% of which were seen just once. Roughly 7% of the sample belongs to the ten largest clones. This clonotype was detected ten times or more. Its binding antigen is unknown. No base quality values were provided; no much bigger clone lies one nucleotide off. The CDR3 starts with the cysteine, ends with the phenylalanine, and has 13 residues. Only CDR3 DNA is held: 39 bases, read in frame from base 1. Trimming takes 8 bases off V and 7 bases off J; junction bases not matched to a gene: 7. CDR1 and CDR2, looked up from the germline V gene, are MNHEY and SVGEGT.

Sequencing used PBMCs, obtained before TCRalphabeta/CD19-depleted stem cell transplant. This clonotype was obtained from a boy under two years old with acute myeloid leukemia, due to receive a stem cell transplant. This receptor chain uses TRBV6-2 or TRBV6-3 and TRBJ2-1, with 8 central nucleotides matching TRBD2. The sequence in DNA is TGTGCCAGCTCCGAGCGGGAGAAGAATGAGCAGTTCTTC. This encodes CASSEREKNEQFF.